The clone carrying this TCR beta chain was detected a few times. Its antigen is not known. The sample holds other DNA sequences that translate to the same CDR3. The sample comes from a study of cytomegalovirus exposure and HLA in healthy donors. The wider study: Earlier, fewer than 130 million unique TCR beta sequences were recovered from approximately 180 million T cells by an analysis.

The PCR contained 60 Vbeta and 13 Jbeta primers. TCRdb keeps only in-frame clones here, not all; method: immunoSEQ multiplex PCR. The sample consists of about 150,000 clones, roughly 10% of them appearing once. With 5 bases removed from V and 9 bases from J, the gap between germline ends came to 17 bases. Germline V gene sequence: CDR1 SGHRS, CDR2 YFSETQ. The CDR3 is 13 amino acids. Points from the study as a whole: Under in vitro conditions, a few CMV-associated chains were confirmed as specific for CMV antigens. Presence/absence analyses assumed roughly uniform sequencing depth across donors.

At the time of sampling, donors were nominally healthy, though unrecorded immune exposures were likely. Material: PBMCs. The receptor was isolated from a male donor in good health and CMV-seronegative. The V gene is TRBV5-1, the J gene TRBJ1-2; possible D gene TRBD1, 5 bases. The CDR3 reads CASSLGTGGSYTF. The CDR3 coding sequence is TGCGCCAGCAGTCTCGGGACTGGGGGAAGCTACACCTTC. Filled out from reference TRBV5-1 and TRBJ1-2, the complete variable domain reads KAGVTQTPRYLIKTRGQQVTLSCSPISGHRSVSWYQQTPGQGLQFLFEYFSETQRNKGNFPGRFSGRQFSNSRSEMNVSTLELGDSALYLCASSLGTGGSYTFGSGTRLTVV.